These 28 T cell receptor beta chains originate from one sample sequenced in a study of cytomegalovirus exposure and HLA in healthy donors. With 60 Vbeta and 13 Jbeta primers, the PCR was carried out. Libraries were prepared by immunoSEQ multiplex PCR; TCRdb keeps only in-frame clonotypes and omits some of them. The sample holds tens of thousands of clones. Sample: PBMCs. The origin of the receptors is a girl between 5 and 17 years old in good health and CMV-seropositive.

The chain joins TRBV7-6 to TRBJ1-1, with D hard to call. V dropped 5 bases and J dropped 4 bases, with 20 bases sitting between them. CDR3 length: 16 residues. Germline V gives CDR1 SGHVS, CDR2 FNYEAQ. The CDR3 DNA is TGTGCCAGCAGCCTCACGACGGAAGGAGGTGGCACTGAAGCTTTCTTT. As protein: CASSLTTEGGGTEAFF.

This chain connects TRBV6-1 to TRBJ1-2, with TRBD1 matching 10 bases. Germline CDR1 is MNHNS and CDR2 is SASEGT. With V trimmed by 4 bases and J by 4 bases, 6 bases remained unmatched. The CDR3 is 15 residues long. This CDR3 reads CASSATTGGSYGYTF. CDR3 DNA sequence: TGTGCCAGCAGTGCAACGACAGGGGGCAGCTATGGCTACACCTTC.

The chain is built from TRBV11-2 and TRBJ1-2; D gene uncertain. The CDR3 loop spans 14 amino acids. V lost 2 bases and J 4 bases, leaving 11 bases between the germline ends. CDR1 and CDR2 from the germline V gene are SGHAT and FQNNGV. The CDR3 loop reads CASSLLTSVYGYTF. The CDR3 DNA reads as TGTGCCAGCAGCTTACTGACATCCGTCTATGGCTACACCTTC.

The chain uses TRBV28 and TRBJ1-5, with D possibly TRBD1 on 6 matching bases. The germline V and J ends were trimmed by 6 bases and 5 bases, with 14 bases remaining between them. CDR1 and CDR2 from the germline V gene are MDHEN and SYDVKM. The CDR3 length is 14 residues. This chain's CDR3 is CASRTDRTYQPQHF. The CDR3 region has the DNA TGTGCCAGCAGAACAGACAGGACTTATCAGCCCCAGCATTTT.

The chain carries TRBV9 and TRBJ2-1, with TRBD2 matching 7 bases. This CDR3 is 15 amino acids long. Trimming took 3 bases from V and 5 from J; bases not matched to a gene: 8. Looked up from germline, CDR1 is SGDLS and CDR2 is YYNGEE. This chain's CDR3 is CASSATSSMNNEQFF. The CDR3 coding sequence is TGTGCCAGCAGCGCGACTAGCAGTATGAACAATGAGCAGTTCTTC.

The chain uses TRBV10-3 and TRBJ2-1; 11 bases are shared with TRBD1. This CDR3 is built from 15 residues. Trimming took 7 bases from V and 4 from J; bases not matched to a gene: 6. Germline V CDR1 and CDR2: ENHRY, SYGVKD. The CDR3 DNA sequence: TGTGCCATCAAGGTAGGACAGGGGGCTTACAATGAGCAGTTCTTC. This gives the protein CAIKVGQGAYNEQFF.

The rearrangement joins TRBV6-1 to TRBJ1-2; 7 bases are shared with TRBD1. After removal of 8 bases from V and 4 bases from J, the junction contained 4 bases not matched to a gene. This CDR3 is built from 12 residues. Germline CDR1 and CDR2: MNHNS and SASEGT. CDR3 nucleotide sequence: TGTGCCAGCCAAAACAGGGGCTATGGCTACACCTTC. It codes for CASQNRGYGYTF.

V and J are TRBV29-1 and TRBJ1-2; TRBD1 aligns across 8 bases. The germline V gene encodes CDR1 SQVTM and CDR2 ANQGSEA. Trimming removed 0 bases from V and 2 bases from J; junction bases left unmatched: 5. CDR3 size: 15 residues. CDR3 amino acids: CSVEDVGQANYGYTF. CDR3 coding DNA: TGCAGCGTTGAAGACGTGGGACAGGCCAACTATGGCTACACCTTC.

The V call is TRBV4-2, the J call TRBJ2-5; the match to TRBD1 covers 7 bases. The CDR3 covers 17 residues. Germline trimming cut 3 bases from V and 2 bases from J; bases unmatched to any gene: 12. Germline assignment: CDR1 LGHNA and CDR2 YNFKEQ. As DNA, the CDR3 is TGTGCCAGCAGCCATTCAGGCAGGGACAGCCTACAAGAGACCCAGTACTTC. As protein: CASSHSGRDSLQETQYF.

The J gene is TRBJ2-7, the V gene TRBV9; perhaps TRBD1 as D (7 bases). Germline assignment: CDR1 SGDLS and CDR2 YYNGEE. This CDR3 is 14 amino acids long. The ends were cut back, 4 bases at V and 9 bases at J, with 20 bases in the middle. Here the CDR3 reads CASSLGTLGQAQYF. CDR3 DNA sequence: TGTGCCAGCAGCCTCGGGACTCTCGGACAGGCGCAGTACTTC.

The CDR3 spells CASSPLPGNPREQYF. DNA of the CDR3: TGCGCCAGCAGCCCCCTACCCGGGAACCCTCGGGAGCAGTACTTC. The chain combines TRBV4-1 with TRBJ2-7; tentative D call: TRBD2 (5 bases). This CDR3 has 15 residues. Trimming pared 4 bases from V and 7 bases from J, leaving 20 bases between. Per the germline V gene, CDR1 is MGHRA and CDR2 is YSYEKL.

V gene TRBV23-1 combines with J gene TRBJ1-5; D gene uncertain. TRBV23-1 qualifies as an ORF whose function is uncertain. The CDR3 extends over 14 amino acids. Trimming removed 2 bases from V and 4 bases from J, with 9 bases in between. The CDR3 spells CASSQGRRNQPQHF. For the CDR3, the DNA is TGCGCCAGCAGTCAAGGGCGCAGGAATCAGCCCCAGCATTTT.

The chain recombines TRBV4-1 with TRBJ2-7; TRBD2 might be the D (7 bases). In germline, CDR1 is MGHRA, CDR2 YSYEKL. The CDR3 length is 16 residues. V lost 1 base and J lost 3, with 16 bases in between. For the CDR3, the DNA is TGCGCCAGCAGCCAAGTTGAGGGGGGGGTGCACTACGAGCAGTACGTC. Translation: CASSQVEGGVHYEQYV.

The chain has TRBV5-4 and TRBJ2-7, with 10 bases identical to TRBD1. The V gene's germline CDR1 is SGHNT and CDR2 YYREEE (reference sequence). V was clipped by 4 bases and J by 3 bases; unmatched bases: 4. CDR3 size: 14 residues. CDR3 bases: TGTGCCAGCAGCAGAGGGACAGGGGACTACGAGCAGTACTTC. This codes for CASSRGTGDYEQYF.

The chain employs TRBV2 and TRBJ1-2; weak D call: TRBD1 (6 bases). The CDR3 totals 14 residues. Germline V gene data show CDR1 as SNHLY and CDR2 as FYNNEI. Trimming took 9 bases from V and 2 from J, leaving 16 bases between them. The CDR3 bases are TGTGCCAGGAAAATAGGACAGCCGAACTATGGCTACACCTTC. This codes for CARKIGQPNYGYTF.

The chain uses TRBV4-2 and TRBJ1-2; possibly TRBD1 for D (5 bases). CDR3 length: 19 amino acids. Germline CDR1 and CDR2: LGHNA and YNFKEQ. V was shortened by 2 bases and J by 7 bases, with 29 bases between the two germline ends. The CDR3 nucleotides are TGTGCCAGCAGCCAACCGCCCGGGGAGGAACAGGATTTTGATGCTGGCTACACCTTC. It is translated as CASSQPPGEEQDFDAGYTF.

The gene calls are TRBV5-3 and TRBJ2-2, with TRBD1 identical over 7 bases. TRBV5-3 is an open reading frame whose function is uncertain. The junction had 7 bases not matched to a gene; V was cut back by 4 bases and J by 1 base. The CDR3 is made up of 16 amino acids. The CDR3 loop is CARSLTGTENTGELFF. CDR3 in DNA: TGTGCCAGAAGCCTCACCGGGACAGAGAACACCGGGGAGCTGTTTTTT.

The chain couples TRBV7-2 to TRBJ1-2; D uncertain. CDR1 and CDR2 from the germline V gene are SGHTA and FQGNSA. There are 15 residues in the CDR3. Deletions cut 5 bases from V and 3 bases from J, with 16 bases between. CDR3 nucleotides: TGTGCCAGCAGCCTACGACCCCAAGGAGACTATGGCTACACCTTC. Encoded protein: CASSLRPQGDYGYTF.

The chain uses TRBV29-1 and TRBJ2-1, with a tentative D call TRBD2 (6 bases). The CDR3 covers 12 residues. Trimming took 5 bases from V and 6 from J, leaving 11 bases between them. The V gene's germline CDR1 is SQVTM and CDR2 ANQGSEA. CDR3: CSVLSSVNEQFF. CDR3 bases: TGCAGCGTTTTATCTAGCGTCAATGAGCAGTTCTTC.

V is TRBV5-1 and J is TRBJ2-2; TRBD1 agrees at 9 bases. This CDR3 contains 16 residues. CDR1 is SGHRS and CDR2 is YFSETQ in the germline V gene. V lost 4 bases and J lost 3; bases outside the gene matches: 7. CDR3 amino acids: CASSGGTGSDTGELFF. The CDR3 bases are TGCGCCAGCAGCGGAGGGACAGGGAGCGACACCGGGGAGCTGTTTTTT.

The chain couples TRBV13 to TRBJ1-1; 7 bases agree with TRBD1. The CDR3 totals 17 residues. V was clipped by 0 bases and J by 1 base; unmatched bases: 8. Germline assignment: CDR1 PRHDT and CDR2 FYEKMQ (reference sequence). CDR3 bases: TGTGCCAGCAGCTTAGGGACAGGGATGGTTGCGAACACTGAAGCTTTCTTT. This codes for CASSLGTGMVANTEAFF.

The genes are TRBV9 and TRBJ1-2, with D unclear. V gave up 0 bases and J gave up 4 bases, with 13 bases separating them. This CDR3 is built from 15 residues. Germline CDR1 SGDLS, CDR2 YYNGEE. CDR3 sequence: CASSVGGDPFYGYTF. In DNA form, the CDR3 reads TGTGCCAGCAGCGTAGGCGGGGATCCTTTCTATGGCTACACCTTC.

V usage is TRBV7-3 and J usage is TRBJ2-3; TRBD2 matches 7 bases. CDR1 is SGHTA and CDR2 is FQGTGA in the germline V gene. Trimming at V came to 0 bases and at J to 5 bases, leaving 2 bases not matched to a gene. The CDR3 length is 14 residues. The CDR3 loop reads CASSLTGEGDTQYF. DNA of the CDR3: TGTGCCAGCAGCTTAACGGGGGAGGGAGATACGCAGTATTTT.

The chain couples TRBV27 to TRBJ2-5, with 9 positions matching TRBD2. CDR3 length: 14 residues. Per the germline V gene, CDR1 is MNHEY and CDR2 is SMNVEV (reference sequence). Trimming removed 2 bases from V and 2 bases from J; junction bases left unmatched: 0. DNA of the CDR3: TGTGCCAGCAGTTTAGCGGGGGGGCAAGAGACCCAGTACTTC. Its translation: CASSLAGGQETQYF.

The CDR3 sequence: CASSPSGGREKLFF. CDR3 in DNA: TGTGCCAGCAGCCCCAGTGGGGGCCGTGAAAAACTGTTTTTT. The chain is built from TRBV7-9 and TRBJ1-4, with D perhaps matching TRBD1 (6 bases). The length of the CDR3 is 14 residues. The germline V gene has CDR1 SEHNR and CDR2 FQNEAQ (reference sequence). The ends were cut back, 5 bases at V and 7 bases at J, with 14 bases in the middle.

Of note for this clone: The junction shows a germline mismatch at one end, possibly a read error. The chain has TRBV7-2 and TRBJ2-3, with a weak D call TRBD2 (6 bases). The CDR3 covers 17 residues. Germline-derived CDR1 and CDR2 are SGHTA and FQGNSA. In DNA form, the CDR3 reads TGTGCCAGCAGCCCTGATAGCGGTCCCATTAGCACAGATAAGCAGTATTTT. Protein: CASSPDSGPISTDKQYF. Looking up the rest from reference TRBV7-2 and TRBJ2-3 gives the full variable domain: GAGVSQSPSNKVTEKGKDVELRCDPISGHTALYWYRQSLGQGLEFLIYFQGNSAPDKSGLPSDRFSAERTGGSVSTLTIQRTQQEDSAVYLCASSPDSGPISTDKQYFGPGTRLTVL.

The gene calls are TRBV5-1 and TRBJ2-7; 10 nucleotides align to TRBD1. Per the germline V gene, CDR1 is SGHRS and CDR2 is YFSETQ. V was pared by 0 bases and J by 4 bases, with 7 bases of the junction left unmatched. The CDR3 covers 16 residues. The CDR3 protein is CASSLGLGQGGYEQYF. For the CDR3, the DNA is TGCGCCAGCAGCTTGGGGCTTGGACAGGGGGGGTACGAGCAGTACTTC. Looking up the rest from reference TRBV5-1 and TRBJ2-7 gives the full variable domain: KAGVTQTPRYLIKTRGQQVTLSCSPISGHRSVSWYQQTPGQGLQFLFEYFSETQRNKGNFPGRFSGRQFSNSRSEMNVSTLELGDSALYLCASSLGLGQGGYEQYFGPGTRLTVT.

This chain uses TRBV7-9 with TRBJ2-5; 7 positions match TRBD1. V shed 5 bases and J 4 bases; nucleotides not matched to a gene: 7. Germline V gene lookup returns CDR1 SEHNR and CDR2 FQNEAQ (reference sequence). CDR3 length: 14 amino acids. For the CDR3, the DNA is TGTGCCAGCAGCGCCGACAGGGAATCAGAGACCCAGTACTTC. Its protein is CASSADRESETQYF.